The subject of this entry is one TCR beta chain. Its specificity is unknown. This specimen comes from a study of monozygotic twins with inflammatory bowel disease. Study observations and caveats: The authors note that differing immunosuppressive treatments may have added variability to patient repertoires. Relative clonotype sharing with others was diminished in IBD patients versus healthy twins, particularly with disease activity.

TCRdb derives one entry per CDR3 protein from the 5' RACE reads, leaving out DNA. This sample's table reports nearly 450,000 distinct CDR3 sequences. This CDR3 spans 14 amino acids. Germline CDR1 MGHDK, CDR2 SYGVNS. Blood samples of approximately 2.5 ml were drawn from every donor. V usage is TRBV25-1 and J usage is TRBJ2-5; lacking DNA, the TRBD1 call made by TCRdb goes unchecked. The sequenced sample consisted of blood. This sequence was found in a human donor with ulcerative colitis or Crohn's disease, or a healthy co-twin of an affected twin (not recorded which). CDR3: CASSETGVRETQYF.